Listed below are T cell receptor beta chains from one sample, sequenced in a study of shared clonotypes between healthy human individuals. Profiled with immunoSEQ multiplex PCR; TCRdb holds only in-frame clones, not every one. The data show about 2 million clones, 85% to 95% seen once. The material sequenced was naive CD4+ T cells sorted from blood. These receptors were collected from a man aged 18 to 35 in good health. Both conserved end residues are part of each CDR3. The order of the fields is clone size, CDR3 length, D gene, J gene, V gene, CDR3 DNA, CDR3 protein. D genes are given only for firm matches. The size of a clone is reported for some rows only, either as once, few or many, or as a class for expanded clones.

once | 13 | . | TRBJ2-2 | TRBV9 | TGTGCCAGCAGCGTAGGAAGCGCCGGGGAGCTGTTTTTT | CASSVGSAGELFF
. | 15 | TRBD1 | TRBJ2-1 | TRBV5-4 | TGTGCCAGCAGCTTGGACAGGGGGGACTACAATGAGCAGTTCTTC | CASSLDRGDYNEQFF
. | 11 | . | TRBJ1-6 | TRBV28 | TGTGCCAGCAGTGAGGGCGGAACCCTCCACTTT | CASSEGGTLHF
. | 16 | TRBD1 | TRBJ2-1 | TRBV5-6 | TGTGCCAGCAGCTGGACTGGGACAGGGTCCTACAATGAGCAGTTCTTC | CASSWTGTGSYNEQFF
. | 15 | . | TRBJ2-2 | TRBV10-1 | TGCGCCAGCAGCTCCTTTGGGCCGGGAACCGGGGAGCTGTTTTTT | CASSSFGPGTGELFF
. | 13 | . | TRBJ1-5 | TRBV30 | TGTGCCTGGGGGGACAATTCCAATCAGCCCCAGCATTTT | CAWGDNSNQPQHF
once | 18 | TRBD2 | TRBJ2-6 | TRBV7-2 | TGTGCCAGCAGCCCCATGCTAGCGGGAGCAGCTGGGGCCAACGTCCTGACTTTC | CASSPMLAGAAGANVLTF
. | 13 | . | TRBJ2-7 | TRBV10-3 | TGTGCCATCAGTGAGCCCACAACCTACGAGCAGTACTTC | CAISEPTTYEQYF
once | 12 | . | TRBJ1-5 | TRBV28 | TGTGCCAGCGGGGGAGGGAATCAGCCCCAGCATTTT | CASGGGNQPQHF
. | 15 | . | TRBJ1-5 | TRBV28 | TGTGCCAGCAGTTTATACCCGGGAGGCAATCAGCCCCAGCATTTT | CASSLYPGGNQPQHF
. | 11 | . | TRBJ2-7 | TRBV5-1 | TGCGCCAGCCCAAGCGGCGACGAGCAGTACTTC | CASPSGDEQYF
. | 12 | . | TRBJ2-5 | TRBV7-9 | TGTGCCAGCAGTCCCACCCAAGTTGGCCAGTACTTC | CASSPTQVGQYF
. | 14 | . | TRBJ1-5 | TRBV7-9 | TGTGCCAGCAGCTCCGGACTTAGCAATCAGCCCCAGCATTTT | CASSSGLSNQPQHF
once | 16 | TRBD1 | TRBJ2-3 | TRBV9 | TGTGCCAGCAGCGTAGGTCAGGGGGCCGGCACAGATACGCAGTATTTT | CASSVGQGAGTDTQYF
. | 16 | . | TRBJ2-3 | TRBV4-1 | TGCGCCAGCAGCCAAGAGACTACCCGGAGGGGAGATACGCAGTATTTT | CASSQETTRRGDTQYF
. | 12 | . | TRBJ2-2 | TRBV11-3 | TGTGCCAGCAGCTTGGATACCGGGGAGCTGTTTTTT | CASSLDTGELFF
. | 19 | TRBD2 | TRBJ2-7 | TRBV11-2 | TGTGCCAGCAGCTCTTCGGTTACAGCGGGGGGCCTTTACTCCTACGAGCAGTACTTC | CASSSSVTAGGLYSYEQYF
. | 20 | TRBD1 | TRBJ1-3 | TRBV10-2 | TGCGCCAGCAGGAGCCTCGGGACAGGGTTTTTCCGGCCTGGGGGTAACACCATATATTTT | CASRSLGTGFFRPGGNTIYF
. | 17 | TRBD2 | TRBJ2-3 | TRBV4-3 | TGCGCCAGCAGCCAAGGTCTCGGCGGGAGTCGAACAGATACGCAGTATTTT | CASSQGLGGSRTDTQYF
. | 13 | . | TRBJ1-5 | TRBV10-2 | TGCGCCAGCAGTCTCGTGGGCAATCAGCCCCAGCATTTT | CASSLVGNQPQHF
. | 14 | . | TRBJ2-7 | TRBV5-4 | TGTGCCAGCAGCTTGGCGGGAGTCAGGTACGAGCAGTACTTC | CASSLAGVRYEQYF
. | 13 | . | TRBJ1-2 | TRBV18 | TGTGCCAGCTCTCCAGACACCTACTATGGCTACACCTTC | CASSPDTYYGYTF
. | 13 | . | TRBJ2-7 | TRBV30 | TGTGCCTGGAGTGTGGGCAACTCCTACGAGCAGTACTTC | CAWSVGNSYEQYF
. | 16 | TRBD2 | TRBJ2-7 | TRBV18 | TGTGCCAGCTCACCGATGAGTGCGGGGGGTCCCTACGAGCAGTACTTC | CASSPMSAGGPYEQYF
. | 16 | . | TRBJ2-1 | TRBV7-2 | TGTGCCAGCAGCTTAGCCCCGGGGGCAGGGTACAATGAGCAGTTCTTC | CASSLAPGAGYNEQFF